This T cell receptor beta chain was recorded in a study of blood T cell repertoires in COVID-19. Trimming shortened V by 7 bases and J by 8 bases, and 14 bases separated the two germline ends. The CDR3 totals 13 residues. Germline V CDR1 and CDR2: LNHDA, SQIVND (reference sequence). Original processing notes: Amplification of reference gene primers provided the estimated nucleated cell counts. TCRdb's copy holds only in-frame clones and misses some; the assay was immunoSEQ multiplex PCR. The V and J calls and clone size come from that table; D and trimming were worked out from the DNA. The data show a few hundred thousand clones, 86% seen once.

The V call is TRBV19, the J call TRBJ1-4; weak D call: TRBD1 (6 bases). The sequence was collected from a woman aged 45-59 years with acute or convalescent COVID-19. Source material: peripheral blood. CDR3 residues: CASTAGVEEKLFF. CDR3 bases: TGTGCCAGTACGGCAGGGGTGGAAGAAAAACTGTTTTTT.